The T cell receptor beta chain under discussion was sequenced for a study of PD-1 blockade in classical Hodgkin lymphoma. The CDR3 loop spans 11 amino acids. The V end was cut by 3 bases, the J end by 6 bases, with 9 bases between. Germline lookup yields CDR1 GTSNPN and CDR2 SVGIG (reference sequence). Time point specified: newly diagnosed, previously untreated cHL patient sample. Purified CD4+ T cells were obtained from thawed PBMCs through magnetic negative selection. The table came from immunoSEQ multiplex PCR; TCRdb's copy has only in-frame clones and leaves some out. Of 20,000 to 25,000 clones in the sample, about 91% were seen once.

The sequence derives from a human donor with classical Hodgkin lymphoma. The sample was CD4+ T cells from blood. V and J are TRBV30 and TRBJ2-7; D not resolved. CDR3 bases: TGTGCCTGGAGAATACTGGGCGAGCAGTACTTC. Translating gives CAWRILGEQYF.